These T cell receptor beta chains were read from a single sample in a study of regulatory T cells in long-lasting Graves disease. TCRdb reprocessed the multiplex PCR reads via MiXCR and lists one record per CDR3 protein. The sample lists about 530,000 distinct CDR3 sequences, about 16% occurring once. The same specimen was also included in a second study, on T cells in Graves' hyperthyroidism and ophthalmopathy.

Sequenced here: peripheral blood mononuclear cells (PBMCs), sampled at new diagnosis, from a patient treated with antithyroid drugs. Receptors originate from a woman aged 35-65 years with Graves disease. The CDR3 runs from the conserved cysteine through the conserved F or W. The order of the fields is clone size, D gene, J gene, CDR3 length, V gene, CDR3 DNA, CDR3 protein. D genes are given only for firm matches. Clone size is not always given. Where it is, it says once, few, many or a class for expanded clones.

size: many
D: NA
J: TRBJ2-1
length: 13
V: TRBV12-3/TRBV12-4
DNA: TGTGCCAGCAGTGCCAGATTGACAGGATTGCAGTTCTTC
CDR3: CASSARLTGLQFF

size: many
D: NA
J: TRBJ1-5
length: 13
V: TRBV6-2/TRBV6-3
DNA: TGTGCCAGCAGTTACGGGGGGTCTCAGCCCCAGCATTTT
CDR3: CASSYGGSQPQHF

size: NA
D: NA
J: TRBJ2-1
length: 14
V: TRBV7-9
DNA: TGTGCCAGCAGCTTACCGGGGCCGAACAATGAGCAGTTCTTC
CDR3: CASSLPGPNNEQFF

size: many
D: TRBD1
J: TRBJ1-6
length: 15
V: TRBV2
DNA: TGTGCCAGCAGTGAAGAGGGGACAGGGGGATCACCCCTCCACTTT
CDR3: CASSEEGTGGSPLHF

size: many
D: NA
J: TRBJ2-7
length: 14
V: TRBV28
DNA: TGTGCCACCTGGGGCGGGGGCTTCCCCTACGAGCAGTACTTC
CDR3: CATWGGGFPYEQYF

size: NA
D: NA
J: TRBJ2-3
length: 17
V: TRBV2
DNA: TGTGCCAGCAGTGAAAGATCAGGGGCTCTGGGCACAGATACGCAGTATTTT
CDR3: CASSERSGALGTDTQYF

size: NA
D: TRBD1
J: TRBJ1-4
length: 15
V: TRBV19
DNA: TGTGCCAGTAGTATGGGACAGGGCGTCGGTGAAAAACTGTTTTTT
CDR3: CASSMGQGVGEKLFF

size: few
D: NA
J: TRBJ2-3
length: 13
V: TRBV6-1
DNA: TGTGCCAGCATCCAACCGCCCACAGATACGCAGTATTTT
CDR3: CASIQPPTDTQYF

size: NA
D: NA
J: TRBJ2-6
length: 17
V: TRBV11-2
DNA: TGTGCCAGCAGCTTAGGGACACCTATTTCTGGGGCCAACGTCCTGACTTTC
CDR3: CASSLGTPISGANVLTF

size: few
D: NA
J: TRBJ2-7
length: 13
V: TRBV5-4
DNA: TGTGCCAGCAGCGGATGGACTGACTTGGAGCAGTACTTC
CDR3: CASSGWTDLEQYF

size: many
D: NA
J: TRBJ1-1
length: 15
V: TRBV11-2
DNA: TGTGCCAGCAGCTTAGTATTAGGGGAGAACACTGAAGCTTTCTTT
CDR3: CASSLVLGENTEAFF

size: many
D: NA
J: TRBJ1-1
length: 12
V: TRBV12-3/TRBV12-4
DNA: TGTGCCAGCACTGTCGGGGGCTCTGAAGCTTTCTTT
CDR3: CASTVGGSEAFF

size: NA
D: TRBD1
J: TRBJ1-2
length: 14
V: TRBV5-1
DNA: TGCGCCAGCAGCTTGGGGACAGGGGGCGAGGGCTACACCTTC
CDR3: CASSLGTGGEGYTF

size: NA
D: TRBD1
J: TRBJ1-6
length: 14
V: TRBV20-1
DNA: TGCAGTGCAGGGGGACAGGGTTATAATTCACCCCTCCACTTT
CDR3: CSAGGQGYNSPLHF

size: many
D: NA
J: TRBJ2-1
length: 12
V: TRBV29-1
DNA: TGTTTGGGGGCTAGCGGAAACAATGAGCAGTTCTTC
CDR3: CLGASGNNEQFF

size: few
D: NA
J: TRBJ1-5
length: 13
V: TRBV6-1
DNA: TGTGCCAGCGGAGACAGGCTCAATCAGCCCCAGCATTTT
CDR3: CASGDRLNQPQHF

size: many
D: NA
J: TRBJ1-3
length: 16
V: TRBV6-2/TRBV6-3
DNA: TGTGCCAGCAGTGAAAAGAGAGGGGTTGTTACGAACACCATATATTTT
CDR3: CASSEKRGVVTNTIYF

size: few
D: NA
J: TRBJ1-1
length: 15
V: TRBV16
DNA: TGTGCCAGCGGCCAAGGGCGGGTGTCGAACACTGAAGCTTTCTTT
CDR3: CASGQGRVSNTEAFF

size: NA
D: NA
J: TRBJ2-1
length: 16
V: TRBV9
DNA: TGTGCCAGCAGCCCGCGTCCCACAGGGATAGAAAATGAGCAGTTCTTC
CDR3: CASSPRPTGIENEQFF

size: NA
D: NA
J: TRBJ2-3
length: 14
V: TRBV14
DNA: TGTGCCAGCAGCCAAGATTGGAGCACAGATACGCAGTATTTT
CDR3: CASSQDWSTDTQYF

size: NA
D: NA
J: TRBJ2-3
length: 14
V: TRBV19
DNA: TGTGCCAGTAGTATGGCCCATCCCACAGATACGCAGTATTTT
CDR3: CASSMAHPTDTQYF

size: many
D: NA
J: TRBJ2-7
length: 14
V: TRBV28
DNA: TGTGCCAGCAGTTTGATAGGGGACCCCTACGAGCAGTACTTC
CDR3: CASSLIGDPYEQYF

size: many
D: NA
J: TRBJ1-1
length: 13
V: TRBV10-3
DNA: TGTGCCATCAGTGAGGGGATAGTTACTGAAGCTTTCTTT
CDR3: CAISEGIVTEAFF

size: NA
D: NA
J: TRBJ2-7
length: 15
V: TRBV9
DNA: TGTGCCAGCAGCGTAGGACTCCTATACTCCTACGAGCAGTACTTC
CDR3: CASSVGLLYSYEQYF

size: many
D: TRBD1
J: TRBJ2-3
length: 13
V: TRBV10-3
DNA: TGTGCCATCGGGGGGACAGGGCGAGATACGCAGTATTTT
CDR3: CAIGGTGRDTQYF

size: NA
D: NA
J: TRBJ1-2
length: 13
V: TRBV6-1
DNA: TGTGCCAGTCACCCCGCAGGAACCTATGGCTACACCTTC
CDR3: CASHPAGTYGYTF

size: NA
D: TRBD2
J: TRBJ2-7
length: 15
V: TRBV11-3
DNA: TGTGCCAGCAGCCCCCTCGGACTAGCCCCCTACGAGCAGTACTTC
CDR3: CASSPLGLAPYEQYF

size: many
D: TRBD1
J: TRBJ1-1
length: 15
V: TRBV6-1
DNA: TGTGCCAGCAGGGAATGGGGACAGTTGAACACTGAAGCTTTCTTT
CDR3: CASREWGQLNTEAFF

size: many
D: NA
J: TRBJ2-1
length: 12
V: TRBV11-2
DNA: TGTGCCAGCAGCTTAGATAAAGGTGAGCAGTTCTTC
CDR3: CASSLDKGEQFF

size: NA
D: TRBD1
J: TRBJ1-3
length: 15
V: TRBV20-1
DNA: TGCAGTGCTAGATCCCACAGGGGTGGAGTAGACACCATATATTTT
CDR3: CSARSHRGGVDTIYF

size: many
D: NA
J: TRBJ2-6
length: 12
V: TRBV27
DNA: TGTGCCAGCAGGGGTGGGGCCAACGTCCTGACTTTC
CDR3: CASRGGANVLTF

size: NA
D: NA
J: TRBJ2-1
length: 17
V: TRBV3-1
DNA: TGTGCCAGCAGCCAAGACCCCCCGGGGAGCTCCTACAATGAGCAGTTCTTC
CDR3: CASSQDPPGSSYNEQFF

size: NA
D: NA
J: TRBJ2-5
length: 16
V: TRBV5-6
DNA: TGTGCCAGCAGCTTGCGTTTAGGTCGGATAAAAGAGACCCAGTACTTC
CDR3: CASSLRLGRIKETQYF

size: many
D: NA
J: TRBJ1-2
length: 14
V: TRBV2
DNA: TGTGCCAGCAGTTTAGGGCAGGGTATCGATGGCTACACCTTC
CDR3: CASSLGQGIDGYTF

size: many
D: NA
J: TRBJ2-5
length: 15
V: TRBV3-1
DNA: TGTGCCAGCAGCACGACGACAGGACAGCAAGAGACCCAGTACTTC
CDR3: CASSTTTGQQETQYF

size: NA
D: NA
J: TRBJ2-7
length: 19
V: TRBV20-1
DNA: TGCAGTGCTATCATCCTGCCTTCCACCCACTCGCTTATTGGGTACGAGCAGTACTTC
CDR3: CSAIILPSTHSLIGYEQYF

size: NA
D: TRBD2
J: TRBJ2-5
length: 15
V: TRBV12-3/TRBV12-4
DNA: TGTGCCAGCAGTTTGGCGGGGGGGCCAGGAGAGACCCAGTACTTC
CDR3: CASSLAGGPGETQYF

size: many
D: NA
J: TRBJ2-5
length: 13
V: TRBV20-1
DNA: TGCAGTGCTACCCGACAGAGCCAAGAGACCCAGTACTTC
CDR3: CSATRQSQETQYF

size: few
D: TRBD1
J: TRBJ1-2
length: 15
V: TRBV4-1
DNA: TGCGCCAGCAGAGCGACAGGGTTAACTGACTATGGCTACACCTTC
CDR3: CASRATGLTDYGYTF

size: NA
D: NA
J: TRBJ2-7
length: 13
V: TRBV4-1
DNA: TGCGCCAGCAGCACCGACAGAAGCTCCGAGCAGTACTTC
CDR3: CASSTDRSSEQYF